The rows below give T cell receptor beta chains drawn from one sample of a study of blood T cell repertoires in COVID-19. Data came from immunoSEQ multiplex PCR; TCRdb stores just in-frame clones and leaves some out. Among 90,000 or so clones listed, roughly 87% were seen once. The specimen sequenced was peripheral blood. All receptors come from an older woman with COVID-19, enrolled during active disease. CDR3s include the opening cysteine and the closing phenylalanine or tryptophan. The D gene is left open where the match is weak. Expanded clones are given a class, and other clones once, few, many or no size at all.

>TRBJ1-3|NA|TRBV7-8|NA
CASSFNGIMGQGTTGNTIYF
TGTGCCAGCAGTTTTAATGGTATTATGGGGCAGGGAACAACCGGAAACACCATATATTTT
>TRBJ1-1|NA|TRBV5-1|NA
CASSLWGDTEAFF
TGCGCCAGCAGCTTGTGGGGGGACACTGAAGCTTTCTTT
>TRBJ2-3|once|TRBV28|NA
CASSSPRTGPSHTDTQYF
TGTGCCAGCAGCTCCCCCAGAACAGGGCCTTCTCACACAGATACGCAGTATTTT
>TRBJ2-1|NA|TRBV19|TRBD2
CASSILAGANEQFF
TGTGCCAGTAGTATACTAGCGGGGGCGAATGAGCAGTTCTTC
>TRBJ1-6|NA|TRBV5-8|TRBD1
CAGRQGLPLHF
TGTGCCGGACGACAGGGATTACCCCTCCACTTT
>TRBJ1-3|NA|TRBV18|TRBD1
CASSPFSGGYSGNTIYF
TGTGCCAGCTCACCATTTTCAGGGGGATATTCTGGAAACACCATATATTTT
>TRBJ2-6|once|TRBV9|NA
CASSSRRVAGANVLTF
TGTGCCAGCAGCTCCCGCAGGGTCGCTGGGGCCAACGTCCTGACTTTC
>TRBJ2-7|NA|TRBV6-5|TRBD1
CASSNRDRDHEQYF
TGTGCCAGCAGTAACCGGGACAGGGACCACGAGCAGTACTTC
>TRBJ2-5|NA|TRBV4-2|NA
CASSQDAGRQTQYF
TGTGCCAGCAGCCAAGATGCGGGCAGGCAGACCCAGTACTTC
>TRBJ1-1|NA|TRBV7-9|NA
CASRRDGEAFF
TGTGCCAGCAGGCGGGATGGTGAAGCTTTCTTT
>TRBJ2-3|NA|TRBV29-1|TRBD1
CSVAGGAGDTQYF
TGCAGCGTTGCAGGGGGAGCTGGAGATACGCAGTATTTT
>TRBJ2-5|NA|TRBV9|TRBD1
CASSVGAQGAVQETQYF
TGTGCCAGCAGCGTAGGGGCACAGGGGGCCGTCCAAGAGACCCAGTACTTC
>TRBJ1-2|NA|TRBV9|NA
CASMGGGGGYTF
TGTGCCAGCATGGGCGGGGGCGGCGGCTACACCTTC
>TRBJ2-7|NA|TRBV4-2|NA
CASSQDLLEYEQYF
TGTGCCAGCAGCCAAGACTTGTTAGAATACGAGCAGTACTTC
>TRBJ2-1|NA|TRBV4-2|NA
CASSLSAGGTYNEQFF
TGTGCCAGCAGCCTATCTGCGGGCGGGACCTACAATGAGCAGTTCTTC
>TRBJ1-3|NA|TRBV18|TRBD1
CASSPPIQGAGNTIYF
TGTGCCAGCTCACCACCTATACAGGGGGCTGGAAACACCATATATTTT
>TRBJ1-1|NA|TRBV7-3|TRBD1
CASSLAGGAVEAFF
TGTGCCAGCAGCTTAGCAGGGGGCGCGGTGGAAGCTTTCTTT
>TRBJ2-1|NA|TRBV7-9|TRBD2
CASSPTSGTYNEQFF
TGTGCCAGCAGCCCGACTAGCGGGACATACAATGAGCAGTTCTTC
>TRBJ1-2|NA|TRBV6-2/TRBV6-3|NA
CASSRKQDPYGYTF
TGTGCCAGCAGCCGAAAACAGGACCCATATGGCTACACCTTC
>TRBJ1-1|once|TRBV28|TRBD1
CASSRDRLRGTEAFF
TGTGCCAGCAGCAGGGACAGATTAAGGGGCACTGAAGCTTTCTTT
>TRBJ1-3|NA|TRBV6-6|TRBD1
CASSKDRVDSGNTIYF
TGTGCCAGCAGTAAGGACAGGGTGGATTCTGGAAACACCATATATTTT
>TRBJ1-5|NA|TRBV28|NA
CASLGMGTQGNQPQHF
TGTGCCAGCCTCGGTATGGGGACACAAGGGAATCAGCCCCAGCATTTT
>TRBJ2-7|NA|TRBV19|NA
CASRDVGSGYEQYF
TGTGCCTCCCGCGACGTCGGATCGGGCTACGAGCAGTACTTC
>TRBJ2-1|NA|TRBV7-2|NA
CASSLGQGYAPEQFF
TGTGCCAGCAGCTTAGGGCAGGGATACGCTCCCGAGCAGTTCTTC
>TRBJ1-1|once|TRBV18|TRBD1
CASSRTGTEAFF
TGTGCCAGCTCCCGGACAGGCACTGAAGCTTTCTTT
>TRBJ1-2|NA|TRBV4-3|TRBD1
CASSQRQGYYGYTF
TGCGCCAGCAGCCAAAGACAGGGCTACTATGGCTACACCTTC
>TRBJ1-6|NA|TRBV5-8|TRBD1
CASSLGQGAYSPLHF
TGTGCCAGCAGCTTGGGACAGGGGGCGTATTCACCCCTCCACTTT
>TRBJ2-1|once|TRBV5-1|NA
CASSLGAGDPYNEQFF
TGCGCCAGCAGCTTGGGGGCAGGCGACCCCTACAATGAGCAGTTCTTC
>TRBJ2-7|NA|TRBV5-1|TRBD2
CASNSGTSGKTYEQYF
TGCGCCAGCAACTCCGGGACTAGCGGTAAGACCTACGAGCAGTACTTC
>TRBJ1-5|NA|TRBV2|NA
CASRGGGVSNQPQHF
TGTGCCAGCAGGGGCGGGGGAGTAAGCAATCAGCCCCAGCATTTT